This is a list of T cell receptor beta chains from one sample in a study of blood T cell repertoires in COVID-19. Produced via immunoSEQ multiplex PCR; TCRdb's table is partial and in-frame only. The sample includes approximately 250,000 clones, roughly 85% of them seen just once. The sequenced sample was peripheral blood. These receptor sequences come from a man in his forties with acute or convalescent COVID-19. Each CDR3 is given with its conserved first and last residue. D genes are given only for firm matches. Size values are once, few and many counts, or a class for expanded clones, and some rows have none.

J gene: TRBJ1-3; clone size: -; D gene: -; V gene: TRBV6-5; CDR3 protein: CASSYSEGSGNTIYF; CDR3 DNA: TGTGCCAGCAGTTACTCGGAGGGTTCTGGAAACACCATATATTTT
J gene: TRBJ2-5; clone size: few; D gene: -; V gene: TRBV5-6; CDR3 protein: CASSFLLGAGETQYF; CDR3 DNA: TGTGCCAGCAGCTTCCTTTTGGGGGCAGGTGAGACCCAGTACTTC
J gene: TRBJ2-7; clone size: -; D gene: -; V gene: TRBV7-2; CDR3 protein: CASSLGRVGEQYF; CDR3 DNA: TGTGCCAGCAGCTTAGGTCGGGTCGGCGAGCAGTACTTC
J gene: TRBJ1-1; clone size: -; D gene: -; V gene: TRBV3-1/TRBV3-2; CDR3 protein: CASSPTTNTEAFF; CDR3 DNA: TGTGCCAGCAGCCCAACAACGAACACTGAAGCTTTCTTT
J gene: TRBJ1-4; clone size: few; D gene: -; V gene: TRBV7-9; CDR3 protein: CASSFSGASEKLFF; CDR3 DNA: TGTGCCAGCAGCTTTTCAGGGGCAAGTGAAAAACTGTTTTTT
J gene: TRBJ1-5; clone size: -; D gene: -; V gene: TRBV12-3/TRBV12-4; CDR3 protein: CASSFEDQPQHF; CDR3 DNA: TGTGCCAGCAGTTTCGAGGATCAGCCCCAGCATTTT
J gene: TRBJ1-5; clone size: -; D gene: -; V gene: TRBV2; CDR3 protein: CASSATGRTNQPQHF; CDR3 DNA: TGTGCCAGCAGTGCTACTGGGAGGACCAATCAGCCCCAGCATTTT
J gene: TRBJ1-2; clone size: -; D gene: -; V gene: TRBV3-1/TRBV3-2; CDR3 protein: CASSQGGPGGGYTF; CDR3 DNA: TGTGCCAGCAGCCAGGGGGGACCTGGCGGAGGCTACACCTTC
J gene: TRBJ1-4; clone size: -; D gene: -; V gene: TRBV30; CDR3 protein: CAWSGGDGPEKLFF; CDR3 DNA: TGTGCCTGGAGCGGGGGGGACGGGCCTGAAAAACTGTTTTTT
J gene: TRBJ1-5; clone size: -; D gene: TRBD1; V gene: TRBV19; CDR3 protein: CASKATGDPYSNQPQHF; CDR3 DNA: TGTGCCAGTAAGGCCACAGGGGACCCTTATAGCAATCAGCCCCAGCATTTT
J gene: TRBJ2-1; clone size: -; D gene: -; V gene: TRBV12-5; CDR3 protein: CASAPYGGHNEQFF; CDR3 DNA: TGTGCTAGTGCTCCTTATGGGGGACATAATGAGCAGTTCTTC
J gene: TRBJ2-1; clone size: -; D gene: TRBD2; V gene: TRBV5-4; CDR3 protein: CASSFSGGSYNEQFF; CDR3 DNA: TGTGCCAGCAGCTTTAGCGGGGGCTCCTACAATGAGCAGTTCTTC
J gene: TRBJ1-3; clone size: -; D gene: -; V gene: TRBV5-1; CDR3 protein: CASSLSRVPGNTIYF; CDR3 DNA: TGCGCCAGCAGCTTATCCAGGGTACCTGGAAACACCATATATTTT